This TCR beta chain was sequenced in a study of T-cell reconstitution after alpha-beta-depleted transplantation in children. Unmatched junction bases numbered 10, after V lost 4 bases and J lost 3 bases. This CDR3 has 17 amino acids. Germline CDR1 is SGHTA and CDR2 is FQGNSA. Unique molecular identifiers were built into the TCRbeta library. TCRdb used MiXCR to reprocess the PCR reads, holding one entry per CDR3 protein. This sample has around 500,000 distinct CDR3 sequences, with approximately 22% found just once. About this clonotype: Its antigen remains unknown.

Study-wide results and limits: T-cell numbers and diversity, one year after transplant, stemmed largely from T cells that were newly produced. Surviving recipient T cells and intrathymic progenitors accounted for some patients' high TCRbeta diversity at day 60. About two months after transplant, alpha-beta T cells reportedly came from several hundred expanded graft clones.

This receptor was obtained from a boy under two years old who had a stem cell transplant for acute myeloid leukemia, so the T cells may come from the graft donor. The rearrangement joins TRBV7-2 to TRBJ2-1; 9 bases are shared with TRBD2. The sample in question was PBMCs, mostly from graft donor cells, obtained 360 days after TCRalphabeta/CD19-depleted stem cell transplant. CDR3 residues: CASSSSGGLALYNEQFF. Here the CDR3 DNA reads TGTGCCAGCAGCTCTAGTGGGGGACTAGCACTCTACAATGAGCAGTTCTTC. The whole variable domain, filled in from reference TRBV7-2 and TRBJ2-1, reads GAGVSQSPSNKVTEKGKDVELRCDPISGHTALYWYRQSLGQGLEFLIYFQGNSAPDKSGLPSDRFSAERTGGSVSTLTIQRTQQEDSAVYLCASSSSGGLALYNEQFFGPGTRLTVL.